These 29 T cell receptor beta chains share one sample of origin, sequenced in a study of blood T cell repertoires in COVID-19. Using immunoSEQ multiplex PCR, the repertoire was profiled, and TCRdb retains in-frame clones only, with some absent. Among fewer than 500,000 clones, roughly 90% were seen once, and the ten largest hold about 0.65%. Material: PBMCs or T cells enriched from blood (not recorded which). The receptors here all came from a woman aged 18-29 years who had recovered from COVID-19.

The J gene is TRBJ2-2, the V gene TRBV4-1; weak D call: TRBD2 (5 bases). Per germline, CDR1 MGHRA and CDR2 YSYEKL. The CDR3 totals 15 residues. Trimming took off 2 bases at V and 4 bases at J, with 11 bases between the two ends. The CDR3 reads CASSQRGLSTGELFF. CDR3 bases: TGCGCCAGCAGCCAACGAGGGTTGAGCACCGGGGAGCTGTTTTTT.

CDR3 protein: CASSEEGYGNEQYF. The CDR3 DNA reads as TGTGCCAGCAGTGAAGAGGGATACGGGAACGAGCAGTACTTC. This rearrangement joins TRBV2 to TRBJ2-7; perhaps TRBD2 as D (5 bases). The CDR3 spans 14 residues. V was shortened by 1 base and J by 5 bases, with 12 bases between the two germline ends. In germline, CDR1 is SNHLY, CDR2 FYNNEI. Looking up the rest from reference TRBV2 and TRBJ2-7 gives the full variable domain: EPEVTQTPSHQVTQMGQEVILRCVPISNHLYFYWYRQILGQKVEFLVSFYNNEISEKSEIFDDQFSVERPDGSNFTLKIRSTKLEDSAMYFCASSEEGYGNEQYFGPGTRLTVT.

The rearrangement uses TRBV6-5 and TRBJ1-4, with 8 bases matching TRBD1. This CDR3 contains 14 residues. Germline CDR1 MNHEY, CDR2 SVGAGI. V dropped 6 bases and J dropped 5; count of bases not matched to a gene: 5. CDR3 protein: CASRPGTGNEKLFF. CDR3 DNA sequence: TGTGCCAGCAGACCCGGGACAGGCAATGAAAAACTGTTTTTT.

This CDR3 is CASGDVTGTLCHEAFF. As DNA, the CDR3 is TGTGCCAGCGGAGACGTAACCGGGACACTGTGCCATGAAGCTTTCTTT. This sequence joins TRBV11-3 and TRBJ1-1; maybe TRBD1 (6 bases). V was pared by 8 bases and J by 7 bases, with 26 bases between. CDR3 size: 16 residues. Germline V gene lookup returns CDR1 SGHNT and CDR2 YENEEA.

This chain uses TRBV3-1 (or the pseudogene TRBV3-2) with TRBJ2-3, with 7 bases that match TRBD2. Germline-derived CDR1 and CDR2 are LGHDT and YNNKEL (reference sequence). V shed 1 base and J 6 bases; nucleotides not matched to a gene: 1. This CDR3 comprises 13 residues. The CDR3 DNA reads as TGTGCCAGCAGCCAAGGGGAGGGGGATACGCAGTATTTT. Protein product: CASSQGEGDTQYF.

About this clone itself: Other DNA variants within this sample encode the same CDR3. The chain employs TRBV2 and TRBJ1-1; possibly TRBD1 for D (5 bases). Germline assignment: CDR1 SNHLY and CDR2 FYNNEI. Deletions cut 8 bases from V and 2 bases from J, with 12 bases between. This CDR3 is built from 13 residues. The CDR3 is CASGGEVNTEAFF. CDR3 DNA: TGTGCCAGCGGGGGGGAGGTTAACACTGAAGCTTTCTTT.

The gene calls are TRBV5-1 and TRBJ2-7, with a possible D match to TRBD1 (5 bases). V dropped 1 base and J dropped 3 bases, with 5 bases sitting between them. Germline values: CDR1 SGHRS, CDR2 YFSETQ. CDR3 length equals 12 residues. The CDR3 loop reads CASSLTGYEQYF. CDR3 DNA: TGCGCCAGCAGCTTGACAGGCTACGAGCAGTACTTC.

The chain joins TRBV7-2 to TRBJ2-2; TRBD1 matches 10 bases. With V trimmed by 4 bases and J by 5 bases, 4 bases remained unmatched. This CDR3 comprises 15 residues. Germline loops: CDR1 SGHTA, CDR2 FQGNSA. CDR3 DNA sequence: TGTGCCAGCAGCTCCCGGACAGGGGGTACCGGGGAGCTGTTTTTT. Amino acid sequence: CASSSRTGGTGELFF.

The rearrangement joins TRBV30 to TRBJ2-3; D is ambiguous. The V end was cut by 4 bases, the J end by 0 bases, with 5 bases between. The germline V gene has CDR1 GTSNPN and CDR2 SVGIG (reference sequence). This CDR3 contains 12 residues. The CDR3 protein is CAWTGSTDTQYF. CDR3 sequence (DNA): TGTGCCTGGACCGGGAGCACAGATACGCAGTATTTT.

The rearrangement joins TRBV5-8 to TRBJ2-7; D perhaps matches TRBD2 (5 bases). The length of the CDR3 is 17 residues. In germline, CDR1 is SGHTS, CDR2 YDEGEE. V lost 4 bases and J lost 0, with 20 bases in between. For the CDR3, the DNA is TGTGCCAGCAGCAAACAGCGGAGTCGGGTTAACTCCTACGAGCAGTACTTC. This gives the protein CASSKQRSRVNSYEQYF.

This clone has only one observation. The V and J genes are TRBV3-1 (or the pseudogene TRBV3-2) and TRBJ2-1; TRBD1 agrees at 11 bases. The germline V gene has CDR1 LGHDT and CDR2 YNNKEL (reference sequence). The CDR3 has 16 residues. Unmatched junction bases numbered 9, after V lost 5 bases and J lost 6 bases. The DNA for the CDR3 is TGTGCCAGCAGCAGCAGGGGACAGGGGGGATTCAATGAGCAGTTCTTC. Translating it yields CASSSRGQGGFNEQFF.

This clone was detected only once. The V call is TRBV2, the J call TRBJ2-3; 7 positions match TRBD2. In germline, CDR1 is SNHLY, CDR2 FYNNEI. The CDR3 covers 16 residues. The V and J ends lost 6 bases and 2 bases, in that order; junction bases with no gene match: 11. The CDR3, as DNA: TGTGCCAGCAGACCCGAAGGACTAGTTAACACAGATACGCAGTATTTT. Its protein product is CASRPEGLVNTDTQYF.

The chain combines TRBV5-1 with TRBJ1-6; TRBD1 aligns across 8 bases. The CDR3 consists of 15 residues. Unmatched junction bases numbered 4, after V lost 0 bases and J lost 8 bases. Germline-derived CDR1 and CDR2 are SGHRS and YFSETQ. Here the CDR3 DNA reads TGCGCCAGCAGCTTGGCCGGGACAGGTTATTCACCCCTCCACTTT. Translated: CASSLAGTGYSPLHF.

This chain uses TRBV2 with TRBJ1-3; perhaps TRBD1 as D (5 bases). Trimming pared 6 bases from V and 4 bases from J, leaving 19 bases between. Germline values: CDR1 SNHLY, CDR2 FYNNEI. This CDR3 comprises 16 residues. The CDR3: CASSRVGQGVGNTIYF. CDR3 bases: TGTGCCAGCAGCCGTGTGGGGCAGGGTGTGGGAAACACCATATATTTT.

This CDR3 reads CASSPRDRLYTEAFF. CDR3 coding DNA: TGTGCCAGCAGTCCGAGGGACAGACTGTACACTGAAGCTTTCTTT. The chain joins TRBV27 to TRBJ1-1; 7 bases map to TRBD1. Unmatched junction bases numbered 9, after V lost 5 bases and J lost 3 bases. Germline loops: CDR1 MNHEY, CDR2 SMNVEV (reference sequence). This CDR3 has 15 residues.

This clone was counted once. This sequence joins TRBV11-3 and TRBJ1-6, with a weak D call TRBD1 (6 bases). V lost 1 base, J lost 7 bases, and 17 bases lay in between. CDR3 length: 17 amino acids. CDR1 is SGHNT and CDR2 is YENEEA in the germline V gene. The CDR3 bases are TGTGCCAGCAGCTTAGCGGACTGGACAGTGATAAATTCACCCCTCCACTTT. It is translated as CASSLADWTVINSPLHF.

This chain joins TRBV7-6 and TRBJ1-3; 10 nucleotides line up with TRBD1. Unmatched junction bases numbered 1, after V lost 1 base and J lost 1 base. Germline CDR1 and CDR2: SGHVS and FNYEAQ. The CDR3 consists of 16 residues. The CDR3 region is CASSLGDRGSGNTIYF. DNA of the CDR3: TGTGCCAGCAGCTTAGGGGACAGGGGTTCTGGAAACACCATATATTTT.

The CDR3 region is CASSEATGSYGYTF. The CDR3 nucleotides read TGTGCCAGCAGTGAAGCTACAGGGAGCTATGGCTACACCTTC. This chain joins TRBV2 and TRBJ1-2; TRBD1 is a possible D gene (6 bases). The CDR3 extends over 14 amino acids. Germline-derived CDR1 and CDR2 are SNHLY and FYNNEI. V lost 0 bases, J lost 4 bases, and 9 bases lay in between.

The chain couples TRBV5-6 to TRBJ1-6; TRBD1 matches 8 bases. The CDR3 has 15 residues. Germline assignment: CDR1 SGHDT and CDR2 YYEEEE. V shed 3 bases and J 5 bases; nucleotides not matched to a gene: 4. The CDR3 is CASSSPDRDNSPLHF. The CDR3, as DNA: TGTGCCAGCAGCTCCCCGGACAGGGATAATTCACCCCTCCACTTT.

The V call is TRBV28, the J call TRBJ1-2; D gene uncertain. The CDR3 loop spans 12 amino acids. Germline V lookup: CDR1 MDHEN, CDR2 SYDVKM. Deletions cut 8 bases from V and 2 bases from J, with 9 bases between. The CDR3 sequence: CASRGINYGYTF. Here the CDR3 DNA reads TGTGCCAGCCGAGGGATCAACTATGGCTACACCTTC.

V is TRBV5-1 and J is TRBJ2-7; no clear D gene. Germline V gene sequence: CDR1 SGHRS, CDR2 YFSETQ. The CDR3 extends over 14 amino acids. V gave up 0 bases and J gave up 2 bases, with 9 bases separating them. The chain's CDR3 is CASSLEAQAYEQYF. For the CDR3, the DNA is TGCGCCAGCAGCTTGGAAGCTCAAGCCTACGAGCAGTACTTC.

The genes are TRBV19 and TRBJ2-2; tentative D call: TRBD1 (5 bases). The CDR3 is made up of 14 amino acids. Trimming took off 8 bases at V and 2 bases at J, with 12 bases between the two ends. Germline V gives CDR1 LNHDA, CDR2 SQIVND (reference sequence). The DNA for the CDR3 is TGTGCCAGTGGAAAGACAGTTAACACCGGGGAGCTGTTTTTT. It specifies CASGKTVNTGELFF.

Here the CDR3 DNA reads TGCGCCAGCAGCTTGCCGGGACAGGGGAGTTCACCCCTCCACTTT. It specifies CASSLPGQGSSPLHF. The gene calls are TRBV5-1 and TRBJ1-6; 10 nucleotides match TRBD1. The CDR3 is 15 residues long. V lost 1 base to trimming and J lost 9 bases; unmatched junction nucleotides: 4. The germline gives CDR1 SGHRS, CDR2 YFSETQ.

There are a few counts of this clone. The chain combines TRBV6-5 with TRBJ1-2; D is perhaps TRBD1 (6 bases). There are 12 residues in the CDR3. Looked up from germline, CDR1 is MNHEY and CDR2 is SVGAGI. The germline V and J ends were trimmed by 7 bases and 7 bases, with 13 bases remaining between them. The CDR3 sequence is CASKLGGSGYTF. The CDR3 DNA is TGTGCCAGCAAATTAGGGGGAAGTGGCTACACCTTC.

This clone was detected only a few times. The rearrangement joins TRBV25-1 to TRBJ1-3, with 9 bases identical to TRBD1. The CDR3 has 18 amino acids. The germline V gene has CDR1 MGHDK and CDR2 SYGVNS. The trim removed 2 bases at V and 0 bases at J, leaving 8 bases unmatched. CDR3 DNA: TGTGCCAGCAGTGAAACCGAAGGGACAGGGAGCTCTGGAAACACCATATATTTT. As protein: CASSETEGTGSSGNTIYF.

This chain joins TRBV2 and TRBJ2-7, with a possible D match to TRBD2 (6 bases). V was clipped by 2 bases and J by 2 bases, with 10 bases between them. The CDR3 consists of 14 residues. Germline lookup yields CDR1 SNHLY and CDR2 FYNNEI. The CDR3 DNA sequence: TGTGCCAGCAGTGAATACGGCGGGACCTACGAGCAGTACTTC. Translated: CASSEYGGTYEQYF. The full variable domain, in which reference TRBV2 and TRBJ2-7 provide the parts outside the CDR3, is EPEVTQTPSHQVTQMGQEVILRCVPISNHLYFYWYRQILGQKVEFLVSFYNNEISEKSEIFDDQFSVERPDGSNFTLKIRSTKLEDSAMYFCASSEYGGTYEQYFGPGTRLTVT.

This chain uses TRBV7-9 with TRBJ2-7; D not certain. From germline, CDR1 is SEHNR and CDR2 FQNEAQ (reference sequence). Trimming cost V 3 bases and J 0 bases, with 9 bases left between them. This CDR3 has 14 amino acids. CDR3: CASSFVPYSYEQYF. The CDR3 coding sequence is TGTGCCAGCAGCTTCGTTCCTTACTCCTACGAGCAGTACTTC.

Only one count was recorded for this clone. Other DNA sequences in the same sample also yield this CDR3. This chain links TRBV18 with TRBJ2-2; no clear D. The germline gives CDR1 KGHSH, CDR2 LQKENI. The CDR3 covers 12 residues. Trimming pared 2 bases from V and 6 bases from J, leaving 4 bases between. The CDR3 coding sequence is TGTGCCAGCTCACCATCCGCCGGGGAGCTGTTTTTT. Residues: CASSPSAGELFF. Based on the CDR3 plus reference TRBV18 and TRBJ2-2, the full variable domain is NAGVMQNPRHLVRRRGQEARLRCSPMKGHSHVYWYRQLPEEGLKFMVYLQKENIIDESGMPKERFSAEFPKEGPSILRIQQVVRGDSAAYFCASSPSAGELFFGEGSRLTVL.

The chain has TRBV30 and TRBJ1-2, with TRBD1 identical over 8 bases. The V gene end was trimmed by 0 bases and the J gene end by 3 bases; junction bases not matched to a gene: 15. This CDR3 has 18 amino acids. Germline V gene lookup returns CDR1 GTSNPN and CDR2 SVGIG (reference sequence). As DNA, the CDR3 is TGTGCCTGGAGTGTACGGAGGGTTAGCAGGGGGCCTCACTATGGCTACACCTTC. Translating it yields CAWSVRRVSRGPHYGYTF.